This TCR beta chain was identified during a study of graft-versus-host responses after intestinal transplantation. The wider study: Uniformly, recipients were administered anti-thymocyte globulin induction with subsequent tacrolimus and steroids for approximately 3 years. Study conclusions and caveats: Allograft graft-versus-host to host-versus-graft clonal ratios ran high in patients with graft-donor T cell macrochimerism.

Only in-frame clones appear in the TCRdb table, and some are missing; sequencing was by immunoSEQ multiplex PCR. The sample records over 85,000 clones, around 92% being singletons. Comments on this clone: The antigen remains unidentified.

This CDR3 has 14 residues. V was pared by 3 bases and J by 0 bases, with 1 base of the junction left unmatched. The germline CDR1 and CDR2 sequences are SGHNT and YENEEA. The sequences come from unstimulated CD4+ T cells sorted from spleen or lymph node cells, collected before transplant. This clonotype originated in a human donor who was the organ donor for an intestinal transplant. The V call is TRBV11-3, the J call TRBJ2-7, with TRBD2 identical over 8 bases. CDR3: CASSLRGDSYEQYF. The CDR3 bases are TGTGCCAGCAGCTTGCGGGGGGACTCCTACGAGCAGTACTTC.